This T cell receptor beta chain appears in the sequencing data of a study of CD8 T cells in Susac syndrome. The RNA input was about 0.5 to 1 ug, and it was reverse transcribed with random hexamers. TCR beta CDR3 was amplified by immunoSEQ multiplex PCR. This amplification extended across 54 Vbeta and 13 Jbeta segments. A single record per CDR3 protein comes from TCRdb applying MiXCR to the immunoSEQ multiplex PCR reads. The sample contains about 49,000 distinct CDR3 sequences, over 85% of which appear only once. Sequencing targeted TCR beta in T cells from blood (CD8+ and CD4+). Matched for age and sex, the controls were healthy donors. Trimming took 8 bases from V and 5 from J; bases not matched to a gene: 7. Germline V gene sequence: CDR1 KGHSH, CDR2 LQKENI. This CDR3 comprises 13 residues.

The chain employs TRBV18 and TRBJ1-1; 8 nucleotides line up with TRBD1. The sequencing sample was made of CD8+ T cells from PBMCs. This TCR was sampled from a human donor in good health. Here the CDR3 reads CASPQGAITEAFF. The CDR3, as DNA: TGTGCCAGCCCCCAGGGGGCGATTACTGAAGCTTTCTTT.